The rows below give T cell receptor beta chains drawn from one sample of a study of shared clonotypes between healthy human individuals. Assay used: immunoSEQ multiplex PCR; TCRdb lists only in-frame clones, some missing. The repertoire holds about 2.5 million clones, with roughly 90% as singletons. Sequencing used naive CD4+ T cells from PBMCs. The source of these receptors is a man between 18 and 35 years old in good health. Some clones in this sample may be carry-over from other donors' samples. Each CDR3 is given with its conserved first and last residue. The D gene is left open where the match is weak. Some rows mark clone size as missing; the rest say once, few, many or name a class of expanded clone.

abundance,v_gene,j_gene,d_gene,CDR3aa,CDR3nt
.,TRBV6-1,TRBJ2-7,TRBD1,CASSGRTGLEQYF,TGTGCCAGCAGTGGACGGACAGGGTTAGAGCAGTACTTC
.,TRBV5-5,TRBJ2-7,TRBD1,CASSLAAGGRYEQYF,TGTGCCAGCAGCTTGGCGGCAGGGGGCCGCTACGAGCAGTACTTC
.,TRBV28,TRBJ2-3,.,CATERTDTQYF,TGTGCCACCGAGCGCACAGATACGCAGTATTTT
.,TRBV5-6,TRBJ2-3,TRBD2,CASSLTTSGRAGGTDTQYF,TGTGCCAGCAGCTTGACGACTAGCGGGAGGGCCGGGGGGACAGATACGCAGTATTTT
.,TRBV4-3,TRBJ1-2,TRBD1,CASSPTLGQGAYGYTF,TGCGCCAGCAGCCCAACTCTGGGACAGGGGGCATATGGCTACACCTTC
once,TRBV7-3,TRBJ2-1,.,CASSSRTVGTYNEQFF,TGTGCCAGCAGCTCACGGACTGTCGGAACCTACAATGAGCAGTTCTTC
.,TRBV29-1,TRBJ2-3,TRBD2,CSKREGGDTQYF,TGCAGCAAACGGGAGGGTGGAGATACGCAGTATTTT
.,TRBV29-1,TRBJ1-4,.,CSVVSGLGEKLFF,TGCAGCGTTGTCTCGGGCTTGGGTGAAAAACTGTTTTTT
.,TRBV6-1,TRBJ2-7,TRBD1,CASMSPSDRAYEQYF,TGTGCCAGCATGTCCCCCTCTGACAGGGCCTACGAGCAGTACTTC
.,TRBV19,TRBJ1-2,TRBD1,CASRTTGGGNYGYTF,TGTGCCAGTAGGACTACAGGGGGAGGAAACTATGGCTACACCTTC
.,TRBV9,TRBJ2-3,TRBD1,CASSVDLDRGRGHVGTQYF,TGTGCCAGCAGCGTAGATCTGGACAGGGGGCGAGGGCATGTTGGTACGCAGTATTTT
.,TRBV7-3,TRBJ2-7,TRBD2,CASSLGTSGSYEQYF,TGTGCCAGCAGCTTAGGGACTAGCGGCTCCTACGAGCAGTACTTC
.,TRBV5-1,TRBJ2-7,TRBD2,CASSLGAGERGEQYF,TGCGCCAGCAGCTTGGGAGCGGGAGAGCGGGGCGAGCAGTACTTC
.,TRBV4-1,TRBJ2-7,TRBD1,CASSQVPGGIYEQYF,TGCGCCAGCAGCCAAGTGCCAGGGGGCATCTACGAGCAGTACTTC
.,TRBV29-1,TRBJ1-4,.,CSVEGGSEKLFF,TGCAGCGTTGAAGGTGGATCGGAAAAACTGTTTTTT
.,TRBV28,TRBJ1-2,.,CASTLLSGSWGYTF,TGTGCCAGCACCCTCCTATCAGGGTCGTGGGGCTACACCTTC
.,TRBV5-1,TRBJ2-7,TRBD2,CASSAGLAGGYEQYF,TGCGCCAGCAGCGCGGGACTAGCGGGAGGGTACGAGCAGTACTTC
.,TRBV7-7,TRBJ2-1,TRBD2,CASSLGTSVVDEQFF,TGTGCCAGCAGCTTAGGGACTAGCGTTGTCGATGAGCAGTTCTTC
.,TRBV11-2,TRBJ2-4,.,CASSLGQGSKNIQYF,TGTGCCAGCAGCTTAGGTCAGGGCTCCAAAAACATTCAGTACTTC
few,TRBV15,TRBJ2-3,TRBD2,CATSTLAGRGADTQYF,TGTGCCACCAGCACCCTAGCGGGCAGGGGTGCAGATACGCAGTATTTT
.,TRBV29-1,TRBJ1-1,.,CSVELRGTKNTEAFF,TGCAGCGTTGAACTCCGGGGGACCAAGAACACTGAAGCTTTCTTT
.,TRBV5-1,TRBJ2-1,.,CASSWGADSYNEQFF,TGCGCCAGCAGCTGGGGGGCCGATTCCTACAATGAGCAGTTCTTC
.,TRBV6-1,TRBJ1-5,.,CASSEDRLRTQPQHF,TGTGCCAGCAGTGAAGACAGGCTACGGACTCAGCCCCAGCATTTT
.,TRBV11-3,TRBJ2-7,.,CASSLGAGGTYEQYF,TGTGCCAGCAGCTTGGGGGCAGGTGGAACCTACGAGCAGTACTTC
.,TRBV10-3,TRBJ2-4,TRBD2,CAISEREGSIQYF,TGTGCCATCAGTGAGCGGGAGGGTAGCATTCAGTACTTC
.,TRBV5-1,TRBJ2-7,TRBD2,CASSGLSGRAYEQYF,TGCGCCAGCAGCGGCCTTAGCGGGAGGGCCTACGAGCAGTACTTC
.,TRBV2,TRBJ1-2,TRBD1,CASSPLIGQGAARGYTF,TGTGCCAGCAGCCCCCTGATTGGACAGGGGGCAGCGCGCGGCTACACCTTC
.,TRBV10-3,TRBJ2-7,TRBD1,CAISPWTGGGDEQYF,TGTGCCATCAGTCCTTGGACAGGGGGAGGTGACGAGCAGTACTTC
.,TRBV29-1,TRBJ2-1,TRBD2,CSGTRTSGSYNEQFF,TGCAGCGGTACGAGAACTAGCGGTTCCTACAATGAGCAGTTCTTC
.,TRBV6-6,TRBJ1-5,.,CAIGARGNQPQHF,TGTGCCATTGGGGCAAGGGGCAATCAGCCCCAGCATTTT
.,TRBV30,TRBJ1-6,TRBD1,CAWTRQGRKDRYNSPLHF,TGTGCCTGGACACGACAGGGGAGGAAGGATCGTTATAATTCACCCCTCCACTTT
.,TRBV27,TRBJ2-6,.,CASSPRAWQFLATSGANVLTF,TGTGCCAGCAGTCCCCGGGCCTGGCAGTTTTTAGCTACCTCTGGGGCCAACGTCCTGACTTTC
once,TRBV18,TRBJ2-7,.,CASSPLGPRSAYEQYF,TGTGCCAGCTCACCACTGGGACCGCGGAGCGCCTACGAGCAGTACTTC
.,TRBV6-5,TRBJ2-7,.,CASSLKERADEQYF,TGTGCCAGCAGTCTTAAGGAGAGAGCCGACGAGCAGTACTTC
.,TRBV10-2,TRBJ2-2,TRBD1,CASKDRVVVPGELFF,TGCGCCAGCAAAGACAGGGTGGTAGTGCCCGGGGAGCTGTTTTTT
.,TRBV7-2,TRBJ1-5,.,CASSPSRGGQPQHF,TGTGCCAGCAGCCCTTCGCGGGGGGGTCAGCCCCAGCATTTT
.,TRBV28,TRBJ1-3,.,CASSLPGTARNTIYF,TGTGCCAGCAGTTTACCCGGGACGGCGAGAAACACCATATATTTT
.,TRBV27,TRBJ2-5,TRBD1,CASSTPRGPGETQYF,TGTGCCAGTTCTACCCCCAGGGGGCCGGGAGAGACCCAGTACTTC
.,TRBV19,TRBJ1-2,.,CASTNRVLNYGYTF,TGTGCCAGTACAAACAGGGTCCTTAACTATGGCTACACCTTC